This T cell receptor beta chain was documented in a study of molecular identifiers for immune sequencing clone quantification (dated by TCRdb to 2017 to 2018). In terms of the full investigation: In a replicate experiment, RNA from 20,000 or 100,000 naive CD8 T cells was split into five aliquots, four of which were sequenced. This methods study used CD8 T cells to benchmark TCR RNA copy counting and molecular-identifier clustering-based TCR repertoire sequencing (MIDCIRS).

Library creation used PCR. The listed sequencing device is NextSeq 500. Bulk TCR libraries were made following a previously described method, with the TCR primers given in Table S5. Purification of total RNA was performed with the Qiagen AllPrep DNA/RNA kit. Before analysis, reads from multiple sequencing runs of one library were combined. As for the original processing: Reads were retained only if their TCR constant sequence matched exactly, and those retained reads were trimmed to 150 nt and grouped according to their 12-nt molecular barcodes. Reads within each barcode group were sub-clustered using a 15% Levenshtein threshold, and quality-weighted consensus sequences were constructed for each RNA molecule. Non-functional sequences were excluded, and lower-count sequences lying one edit away from another sequence were also excluded. Barcode sub-clusters with fewer than 20% of the maximum read count were removed, based on fitting two negative binomial distributions. Using fastp trimming at Q25 and MiXCR clonotype assembly, TCRdb reanalyzed the public sequencing data and kept in-frame beta chains. All rows with the same CDR3 protein become a single entry with the most common DNA and genes. These V and J calls rely on TCRdb rather than the paper's analysis. This sample lists approximately 590,000 distinct CDR3 sequences; less than 30% were detected once. Roughly 0.83% of the sample rests with the top ten.

This clonotype has ten or more counts. Its antigen specificity is not known. No much larger clone exists at a distance of one base, and base qualities are not known. The germline V gene specifies SQVTM as CDR1 and ANQGSEA as CDR2. Inclusive of the bounding cysteine and phenylalanine, the CDR3 is 16 residues long. Only the CDR3 part of the read is kept: 48 bases, read in frame from the first base. V loses 0 bases of germline sequence and J loses 0 bases, and the interval between the two ends is 14 bases. Libraries of naive CD8 T cells were generated from about 21,000 to 970,000 sorted cells, with 10%, 30% or 50% of the purified RNA used. Naive CD8 T cells, defined as CD8+CD4-CCR7+CD45RA+, were FACS-sorted into RLT Plus buffer on a BD FACSAria II. To test detection sensitivity, Jurkat RNA equivalent to about eleven TCR copies was spiked into samples of roughly 18,000-1,000,000 naive CD8 T cells. CD8 T cells were enriched with RosetteSep CD8+ T Cell Enrichment Cocktail and Ficoll-Paque, followed by ACK red cell lysis.

Results the study describes overall, beyond this receptor: The naive libraries included spiked-in Jurkat TCR RNA (fewer than eleven copies' worth), and this Jurkat TCR RNA is not part of the donor repertoire. In CMV-specific effector cells, clones with more than 20 RNA copies accounted for over 99% of molecules, whereas in naive cells such clones accounted for under 1%. Highly expanded clone sizes could be underestimated because identical TCR molecules may share a barcode. Even against a background of 850,000 to 1,000,000 naive CD8 T cells, spiked-in Jurkat TCR RNA amounting to a single cell's worth was reported to be detectable. Modeling gave around 3 recovered TCR RNA copies per cell versus approximately 10 by digital PCR, implying approximately 30% capture efficiency. Without barcode sub-clustering, chimeric consensus sequences inflated TCR diversity; chimeras reached as high as 47%.

The receptor comes from a human donor in good health. Some libraries in this study had Jurkat cell RNA spiked in. The chain is made from TRBV29-1 and TRBJ1-2; the D gene remains uncertain. The sequencing sample was made of naive CD8+ T cells from blood, with Jurkat cell RNA spiked in. The cell subset or site label for this specimen denotes: FACS-sorted CD8+CD4-CCR7+CD45RA+ naive T cells. The nucleotides are TGCAGCGTTGAAGATCGGGCAGCGGGTCCTAACTATGGCTACACCTTC. Its amino acids are CSVEDRAAGPNYGYTF.